These T cell receptor beta chains were read from a single sample in a study of blood T cell repertoires in COVID-19. Data came from immunoSEQ multiplex PCR; TCRdb stores just in-frame clones and leaves some out. The sample includes 200,000 to 250,000 clones, 75% to 85% seen only once; the top ten take around 13%. The sample consisted of peripheral blood. Receptor source: a human donor in a cohort sampled during active COVID-19. Each CDR3 is given with its conserved first and last residue. A D gene is named only where the DNA matches it firmly. Some rows have no size entry. The others give once, few or many, or a class for an expanded clone.

V gene: TRBV13
J gene: TRBJ1-3
clone size: .
D gene: .
CDR3 length: 17
CDR3 DNA: TGTGCCAGCAGCCGGAACCCTATGAGGGGGGGCGGAAACACCATATATTTT
CDR3 protein: CASSRNPMRGGGNTIYF

V gene: TRBV12-3/TRBV12-4
J gene: TRBJ1-1
clone size: .
D gene: TRBD1
CDR3 length: 12
CDR3 DNA: TGTGCCAGCAGCCCCGGGACAGATGAAGCTTTCTTT
CDR3 protein: CASSPGTDEAFF

V gene: TRBV9
J gene: TRBJ1-2
clone size: .
D gene: .
CDR3 length: 16
CDR3 DNA: TGTGCCAGCAGCGCCACCGGGCCCGGGACAAGCTATGGCTACACCTTC
CDR3 protein: CASSATGPGTSYGYTF

V gene: TRBV6-5
J gene: TRBJ2-3
clone size: .
D gene: .
CDR3 length: 16
CDR3 DNA: TGTGCCAGCAGTTACTCAAGCGGTCCTTCTCCAGATACGCAGTATTTT
CDR3 protein: CASSYSSGPSPDTQYF

V gene: TRBV13
J gene: TRBJ1-2
clone size: .
D gene: .
CDR3 length: 14
CDR3 DNA: TGTGCCAGCAGCCTCCAGGGGAGGGTCTATGGCTACACCTTC
CDR3 protein: CASSLQGRVYGYTF

V gene: TRBV5-4
J gene: TRBJ2-7
clone size: .
D gene: .
CDR3 length: 15
CDR3 DNA: TGTGCCAGCAGCTTGGTGGGTCCAGGCGCCTACGAGCAGTACTTC
CDR3 protein: CASSLVGPGAYEQYF

V gene: TRBV28
J gene: TRBJ1-4
clone size: .
D gene: .
CDR3 length: 14
CDR3 DNA: TGTGCCAGCAGCCTTCCGGGGGGCGGGGAAAAACTGTTTTTT
CDR3 protein: CASSLPGGGEKLFF

V gene: TRBV7-2
J gene: TRBJ2-7
clone size: once
D gene: .
CDR3 length: 13
CDR3 DNA: TGTGCCAGCAGCCTTGGACAGATCTACGAGCAGTACTTC
CDR3 protein: CASSLGQIYEQYF

V gene: TRBV30
J gene: TRBJ1-3
clone size: .
D gene: .
CDR3 length: 13
CDR3 DNA: TGTGCCTGGTCGGCGGGAGCTGGAAACACCATATATTTT
CDR3 protein: CAWSAGAGNTIYF

V gene: TRBV6-5
J gene: TRBJ1-1
clone size: .
D gene: TRBD1
CDR3 length: 14
CDR3 DNA: TGTGCCAGCAGAAGACAGGGGGCTAACACTGAAGCTTTCTTT
CDR3 protein: CASRRQGANTEAFF

V gene: TRBV11-3
J gene: TRBJ2-5
clone size: .
D gene: .
CDR3 length: 13
CDR3 DNA: TGTGCTAGCAGCTTCGACCTGGGCGAGACCCAGTACTTC
CDR3 protein: CASSFDLGETQYF

V gene: TRBV5-6
J gene: TRBJ1-5
clone size: few
D gene: .
CDR3 length: 15
CDR3 DNA: TGTGCCAGCAGCGTGGTCGGGGAGAGCAATCAGCCCCAGCATTTT
CDR3 protein: CASSVVGESNQPQHF

V gene: TRBV6-5
J gene: TRBJ1-5
clone size: .
D gene: TRBD1
CDR3 length: 15
CDR3 DNA: TGTGCCAGCAGCCGCGGACAGGGCGGCAATCAGCCCCAGCATTTT
CDR3 protein: CASSRGQGGNQPQHF

V gene: TRBV7-9
J gene: TRBJ1-1
clone size: .
D gene: .
CDR3 length: 14
CDR3 DNA: TGTGCCAGCAGCCGGGACTACAGGAACACTGAAGCTTTCTTT
CDR3 protein: CASSRDYRNTEAFF

V gene: TRBV19
J gene: TRBJ1-1
clone size: .
D gene: .
CDR3 length: 14
CDR3 DNA: TGTGCCAGTAGGGGGGCAGGGCTTAACACTGAAGCTTTCTTT
CDR3 protein: CASRGAGLNTEAFF

V gene: TRBV7-2
J gene: TRBJ2-1
clone size: .
D gene: .
CDR3 length: 13
CDR3 DNA: TGTGCCAGCAGCTTAGACGCGACCCTAGGCCGGTTCTTC
CDR3 protein: CASSLDATLGRFF

V gene: TRBV28
J gene: TRBJ2-3
clone size: .
D gene: TRBD2
CDR3 length: 15
CDR3 DNA: TGTGCCAGCAGTAAACTAGCGGGGGTCACAGATACGCAGTATTTT
CDR3 protein: CASSKLAGVTDTQYF

V gene: TRBV29-1
J gene: TRBJ2-2
clone size: .
D gene: TRBD1
CDR3 length: 17
CDR3 DNA: TGCAGCGTTCTCCCCATCTCGGGACAGGGGGGCACCGGGGAGCTGTTTTTT
CDR3 protein: CSVLPISGQGGTGELFF

V gene: TRBV7-3
J gene: TRBJ2-3
clone size: .
D gene: TRBD2
CDR3 length: 14
CDR3 DNA: TGTGCCAGCAGCTTACGGGGGGACACAGATACGCAGTATTTT
CDR3 protein: CASSLRGDTDTQYF

V gene: TRBV5-1
J gene: TRBJ2-7
clone size: .
D gene: .
CDR3 length: 12
CDR3 DNA: TGCGCCAGCAGCTCTCACACCGACGAGCAGTACTTC
CDR3 protein: CASSSHTDEQYF

V gene: TRBV5-4
J gene: TRBJ1-1
clone size: .
D gene: .
CDR3 length: 14
CDR3 DNA: TGTGCCAGCAGCCCCGCTGACAGGAACACTGAAGCTTTCTTT
CDR3 protein: CASSPADRNTEAFF

V gene: TRBV7-2
J gene: TRBJ1-1
clone size: .
D gene: .
CDR3 length: 17
CDR3 DNA: TGTGCCAGCAGCTTACCCGACTCCAACCCGTGGAACACTGAAGCTTTCTTT
CDR3 protein: CASSLPDSNPWNTEAFF

V gene: TRBV5-1
J gene: TRBJ2-2
clone size: .
D gene: TRBD2
CDR3 length: 15
CDR3 DNA: TGCGCCAGCACCCCCCGGGGGGGGCGGACCGGGGAGCTGTTTTTT
CDR3 protein: CASTPRGGRTGELFF

V gene: TRBV27
J gene: TRBJ2-7
clone size: once
D gene: TRBD2
CDR3 length: 16
CDR3 DNA: TGTGCCAGCAGTTTATCGCGCGGGAGGGCGAGCTACGAGCAGTACTTC
CDR3 protein: CASSLSRGRASYEQYF

V gene: TRBV20-1
J gene: TRBJ1-2
clone size: .
D gene: .
CDR3 length: 11
CDR3 DNA: TGCAGTGCCAATCCGGGCTATGGCTACACCTTC
CDR3 protein: CSANPGYGYTF

V gene: TRBV7-2
J gene: TRBJ1-5
clone size: .
D gene: .
CDR3 length: 14
CDR3 DNA: TGTGCCAGCCGAGGTGGGTCAGCAAATCAGCCCCAGCATTTT
CDR3 protein: CASRGGSANQPQHF

V gene: TRBV6-6
J gene: TRBJ2-2
clone size: .
D gene: TRBD2
CDR3 length: 13
CDR3 DNA: TGTGCCAGCAGACGACTAGCCCCCGGGGAGCTGTTTTTT
CDR3 protein: CASRRLAPGELFF

V gene: TRBV27
J gene: TRBJ2-7
clone size: .
D gene: TRBD2
CDR3 length: 16
CDR3 DNA: TGTGCCAGCAGCCCTAGCGGGAGAAGCGGCGGTTACGAGCAGTACTTC
CDR3 protein: CASSPSGRSGGYEQYF

V gene: TRBV7-8
J gene: TRBJ2-7
clone size: .
D gene: TRBD1
CDR3 length: 14
CDR3 DNA: TGTGCCAGCAGCTCGACAGGGTTCCGCTACGAGCAGTACTTC
CDR3 protein: CASSSTGFRYEQYF

V gene: TRBV5-4
J gene: TRBJ2-7
clone size: .
D gene: TRBD1
CDR3 length: 15
CDR3 DNA: TGTGCCAGCAGCCCCCCGGGACAGGGGAACTCCGAGCAGTACTTC
CDR3 protein: CASSPPGQGNSEQYF

V gene: TRBV4-1
J gene: TRBJ2-3
clone size: .
D gene: .
CDR3 length: 15
CDR3 DNA: TGCGCCAGCAGCCAGCCCGGACATAACACAGATACGCAGTATTTT
CDR3 protein: CASSQPGHNTDTQYF

V gene: TRBV2
J gene: TRBJ1-2
clone size: .
D gene: .
CDR3 length: 15
CDR3 DNA: TGTGCCAGCGCTAATAATCCTCAGGGAGGCTATGGCTACACCTTC
CDR3 protein: CASANNPQGGYGYTF

V gene: TRBV2
J gene: TRBJ2-3
clone size: .
D gene: .
CDR3 length: 15
CDR3 DNA: TGTGCCCGCAGGGGCGGGAGAGCTAGCACAGATACGCAGTATTTT
CDR3 protein: CARRGGRASTDTQYF

V gene: TRBV3-1/TRBV3-2
J gene: TRBJ2-7
clone size: few
D gene: .
CDR3 length: 13
CDR3 DNA: TGTGCCAGCTTAGGCGGGACAGACTACGAGCAGTACTTC
CDR3 protein: CASLGGTDYEQYF

V gene: TRBV9
J gene: TRBJ2-1
clone size: .
D gene: TRBD1
CDR3 length: 17
CDR3 DNA: TGTGCCAGCAGCGTAGAAGGGGACAGGGGTTCATACAATGAGCAGTTCTTC
CDR3 protein: CASSVEGDRGSYNEQFF

V gene: TRBV27
J gene: TRBJ1-2
clone size: .
D gene: .
CDR3 length: 13
CDR3 DNA: TGTGCCAGCAGTTTAAGGGGTACGGGTGGCTACACCTTC
CDR3 protein: CASSLRGTGGYTF

V gene: TRBV5-1
J gene: TRBJ1-1
clone size: .
D gene: .
CDR3 length: 14
CDR3 DNA: TGCGCCAGCAGCGATACCGGGGGTACCACTGAAGCTTTCTTT
CDR3 protein: CASSDTGGTTEAFF

V gene: TRBV28
J gene: TRBJ1-5
clone size: .
D gene: TRBD1
CDR3 length: 14
CDR3 DNA: TGTGCCAGCCGGCAGGGACAGATCAATCAGCCCCAGCATTTT
CDR3 protein: CASRQGQINQPQHF

V gene: TRBV6-1
J gene: TRBJ2-1
clone size: .
D gene: TRBD2
CDR3 length: 16
CDR3 DNA: TGTGCCAGCAGTGTGCATAGCGGGAGCTCCTACAATGAGCAGTTCTTC
CDR3 protein: CASSVHSGSSYNEQFF

V gene: TRBV3-1/TRBV3-2
J gene: TRBJ1-6
clone size: .
D gene: TRBD1
CDR3 length: 15
CDR3 DNA: TGTGCCAGCAGCCAACAAGGGGGCGCAAATTCACCCCTCCACTTT
CDR3 protein: CASSQQGGANSPLHF

V gene: TRBV3-1/TRBV3-2
J gene: TRBJ2-2
clone size: .
D gene: .
CDR3 length: 15
CDR3 DNA: TGTGCCAGCAGCCAAGATCCAGAGAACACCGGGGAGCTGTTTTTT
CDR3 protein: CASSQDPENTGELFF